Shown below are 2 T cell receptor beta chains from a single sample sequenced in a study of blood T cell repertoires in COVID-19. This table comes from immunoSEQ multiplex PCR, and its TCRdb copy is limited to in-frame clones, with some not included. In the table there are 200,000 to 300,000 clones, 85% of which are singletons. Sequenced material: peripheral blood. The receptors originated from a woman in her sixties with active or convalescent COVID-19.

The rearrangement links TRBV4-1 to TRBJ2-1; no reliable D call. Germline V CDR1 and CDR2: MGHRA, YSYEKL. Trimming removed 4 bases at V and 4 bases at J, with 8 bases between. CDR3 length equals 13 residues. CDR3 loop: CASSPSFYNEQFF. The DNA for the CDR3 is TGCGCCAGCAGCCCCTCCTTTTACAATGAGCAGTTCTTC.

This sequence joins TRBV6-6 and TRBJ2-3; TRBD1 might be the D (5 bases). The CDR3 totals 15 residues. Germline V CDR1 and CDR2: MNHNY, SVGAGI (reference sequence). Trimming removed 2 bases at V and 0 bases at J, with 9 bases between. The CDR3 bases are TGTGCCAGCAGTTACCAGGGATCTAGCACAGATACGCAGTATTTT. It specifies CASSYQGSSTDTQYF.